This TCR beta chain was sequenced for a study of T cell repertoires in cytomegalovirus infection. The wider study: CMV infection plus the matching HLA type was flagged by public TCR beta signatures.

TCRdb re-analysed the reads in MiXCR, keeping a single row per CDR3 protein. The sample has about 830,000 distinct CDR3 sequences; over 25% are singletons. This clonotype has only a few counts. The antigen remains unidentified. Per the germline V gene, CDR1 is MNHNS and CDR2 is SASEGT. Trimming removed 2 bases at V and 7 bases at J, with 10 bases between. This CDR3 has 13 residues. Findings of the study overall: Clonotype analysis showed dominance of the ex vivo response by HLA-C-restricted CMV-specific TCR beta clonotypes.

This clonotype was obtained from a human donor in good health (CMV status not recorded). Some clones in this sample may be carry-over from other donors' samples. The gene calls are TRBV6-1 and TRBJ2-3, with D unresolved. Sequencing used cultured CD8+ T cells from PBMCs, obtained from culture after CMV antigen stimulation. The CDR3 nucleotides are TGTGCCAGCAGTGAAACTTGGAGAAATACGCAGTATTTT. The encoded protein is CASSETWRNTQYF.